A selection of T cell receptor beta chains follows, all from one sample in a study of T cell responses to AZD1222 COVID-19 vaccine. Assay: immunoSEQ multiplex PCR; the TCRdb copy retains only in-frame clones and omits some. The sample has about 200,000 clones, approximately 92% seen once; the top ten hold about 4%. Specimen: peripheral blood, collected 28 days after the second dose of the MenACWY control vaccine. These receptors all stem from an adult who received the MenACWY meningococcal vaccine as a control. Each CDR3 is given with its conserved first and last residue. A D gene is named only where the DNA matches it firmly. The listing skips clone size in some rows; elsewhere it reads once, few, many or a size class.

J	D	V	size	DNA	CDR3
TRBJ1-6	-	TRBV7-3	-	TGTGCCAGCAGCTTAACCTCCTATAATTCACCCCTCCACTTT	CASSLTSYNSPLHF
TRBJ2-3	-	TRBV11-3	-	TGTGCCAGCAGCTTAGATGGCCTGAGGGGTGGGGGCACAGATACGCAGTATTTT	CASSLDGLRGGGTDTQYF
TRBJ1-1	TRBD1	TRBV25-1	many	TGTGCCAGCAGTGAATGGGGACAGCCAGCGAACACTGAAGCTTTCTTT	CASSEWGQPANTEAFF
TRBJ1-6	-	TRBV3-1/TRBV3-2	-	TGTGCCAGCAGCTTCAGTACTGGGGCCCGGTCACCCCTCCACTTT	CASSFSTGARSPLHF
TRBJ1-2	TRBD1	TRBV7-2	-	TGTGCCAGCAGCTTCACCGGGACAGGGGGCGGAGGCTACACCTTC	CASSFTGTGGGGYTF
TRBJ2-7	-	TRBV3-1/TRBV3-2	-	TGTGCCAGCAGCCAAGTGGGCAGGAGACCTTACGAGCAGTACTTC	CASSQVGRRPYEQYF
TRBJ1-2	-	TRBV5-6	-	TGTGCCAGCAGGCGGGCAGATTATGGCTACACCTTC	CASRRADYGYTF
TRBJ2-3	TRBD1	TRBV30	-	TGTGCCTGGAGCCAGGGACAGGCTGCAGATACGCAGTATTTT	CAWSQGQAADTQYF
TRBJ2-3	TRBD2	TRBV4-2	-	TGTGCCAGCAGCCAAGGCCCGACTAGCGGGAGAACAGATACGCAGTATTTT	CASSQGPTSGRTDTQYF
TRBJ2-7	TRBD1	TRBV14	-	TGTGCCAGCAGTCAACAGGGGTGGGACGCCTACGAGCAGTACTTC	CASSQQGWDAYEQYF
TRBJ2-7	-	TRBV21-1	-	TGTGCCAGCAGCAAAGCAGGGCTCTCTCCCTCCTACGAGCAGTACTTC	CASSKAGLSPSYEQYF
TRBJ2-7	TRBD2	TRBV27	once	TGTGCCAGCAGTTTATTGACTAGCGGCGGCTACGAGCAGTACTTC	CASSLLTSGGYEQYF
TRBJ1-4	-	TRBV6-5	-	TGTGCCAGCAGCACGGATTGGGGGAATGAAAAACTGTTTTTT	CASSTDWGNEKLFF
TRBJ2-5	TRBD2	TRBV19	-	TGTGCCAGTACCACCGCGGGGGTAGGAGAGACCCAGTACTTC	CASTTAGVGETQYF
TRBJ2-5	-	TRBV7-3	-	TGTGCCAGCAGCTTAATGGGGCCCAAAGAGACCCAGTACTTC	CASSLMGPKETQYF